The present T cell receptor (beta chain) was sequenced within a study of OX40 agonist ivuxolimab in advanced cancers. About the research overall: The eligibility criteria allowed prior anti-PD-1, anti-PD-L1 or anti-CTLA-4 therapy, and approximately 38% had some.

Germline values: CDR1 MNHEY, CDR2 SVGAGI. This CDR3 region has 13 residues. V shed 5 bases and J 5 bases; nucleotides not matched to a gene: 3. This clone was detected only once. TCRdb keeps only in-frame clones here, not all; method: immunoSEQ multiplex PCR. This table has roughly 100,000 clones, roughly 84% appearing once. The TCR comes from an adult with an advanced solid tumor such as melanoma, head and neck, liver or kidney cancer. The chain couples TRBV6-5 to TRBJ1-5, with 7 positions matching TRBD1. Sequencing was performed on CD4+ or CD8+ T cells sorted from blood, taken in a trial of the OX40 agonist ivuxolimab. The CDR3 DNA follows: TGTGCCAGCAGTAAAGGGGGCGATCAGCCCCAGCATTTT. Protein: CASSKGGDQPQHF.